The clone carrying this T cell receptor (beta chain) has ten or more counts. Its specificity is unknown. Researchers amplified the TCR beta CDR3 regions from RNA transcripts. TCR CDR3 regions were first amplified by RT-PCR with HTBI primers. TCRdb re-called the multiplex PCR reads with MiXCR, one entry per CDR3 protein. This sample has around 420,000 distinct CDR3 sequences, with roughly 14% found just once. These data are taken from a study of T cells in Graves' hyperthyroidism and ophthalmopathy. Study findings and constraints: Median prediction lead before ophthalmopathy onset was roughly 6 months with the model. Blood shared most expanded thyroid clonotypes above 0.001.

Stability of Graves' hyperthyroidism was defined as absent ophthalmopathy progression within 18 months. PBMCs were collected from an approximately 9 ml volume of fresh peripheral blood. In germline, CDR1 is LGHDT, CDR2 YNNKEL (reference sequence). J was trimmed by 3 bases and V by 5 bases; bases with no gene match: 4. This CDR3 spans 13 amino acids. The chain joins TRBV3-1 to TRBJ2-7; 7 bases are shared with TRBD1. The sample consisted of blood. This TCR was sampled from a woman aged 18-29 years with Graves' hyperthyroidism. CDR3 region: CASSYRDSYEQYF. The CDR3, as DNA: TGTGCCAGCAGCTACCGGGACAGCTACGAGCAGTACTTC.